The 32 T cell receptor beta chains below come from one sample, sequenced in a study of OX40 agonist ivuxolimab in advanced cancers. The assay was immunoSEQ multiplex PCR, and TCRdb's table has in-frame clones only and misses some. The sample carries tens of thousands of clones, 86% recorded once. The source was CD4+ or CD8+ T cells sorted from blood, collected in a trial of the OX40 agonist ivuxolimab. Every receptor here comes from an adult with an advanced solid tumor such as melanoma, head and neck, liver or kidney cancer.

The V and J genes are TRBV1 and TRBJ2-5; TRBD2 is taken as the D call from the table, unchecked against the DNA. TRBV1 is a recognized pseudogene. The CDR3 extends over 15 amino acids. The CDR3 spells CTRFLWPEEGETQYF. CDR3 sequence (DNA): TGCACCAGATTCCTTTGGCCGGAGGAGGGGGAGACCCAGTACTTC.

This chain joins TRBV28 and TRBJ2-3, with a weak D call TRBD1 (6 bases). Germline CDR1 reads MDHEN; CDR2 reads SYDVKM. This CDR3 is built from 14 residues. V was trimmed by 7 bases and J by 0 bases, leaving 11 bases between them. The CDR3: CASIIGGSTDTQYF. CDR3 nucleotides: TGTGCCAGCATAATAGGGGGTAGCACAGATACGCAGTATTTT.

The chain combines TRBV6-5 with TRBJ1-3, with D possibly being TRBD1 (5 bases). Germline CDR1 is MNHEY and CDR2 is SVGAGI. The V and J ends lost 6 bases and 3 bases respectively, with 12 bases between them. The CDR3 is made up of 14 amino acids. Here the CDR3 DNA reads TGTGCCAGCAGCCGGGGACGCCTTGGAAACACCATATATTTT. Its protein is CASSRGRLGNTIYF.

Here the CDR3 DNA reads TGTGCCAGCAGTAGCCGTCCTAATGAAAAACTGTTTTTT. It yields the protein CASSSRPNEKLFF. The gene calls are TRBV6-1 and TRBJ1-4; D is ambiguous. The V and J ends lost 5 bases and 3 bases respectively, with 7 bases between them. CDR1 MNHNS and CDR2 SASEGT come from the germline V gene. The CDR3 contains 13 residues.

This clone came up once. The chain has TRBV9 and TRBJ1-4; D call uncertain. The CDR3 has 14 residues. V was pared by 0 bases and J by 8 bases, with 11 bases between. The germline CDR1 and CDR2 sequences are SGDLS and YYNGEE. CDR3 coding DNA: TGTGCCAGCAGCGTAGAGGGTGTTGGAGAAAAACTGTTTTTT. The encoded protein is CASSVEGVGEKLFF.

The chain has TRBV4-3 and TRBJ2-3; no firm D call. Germline-derived CDR1 and CDR2 are LGHNA and YSLEER. V was clipped by 1 base and J by 0 bases, with 5 bases between them. The CDR3 covers 14 residues. The CDR3 DNA reads TGCGCCAGCAGCCAAGGGGTCAGCACAGATACGCAGTATTTT. It yields the protein CASSQGVSTDTQYF.

The chain employs TRBV27 and TRBJ1-2, with 9 bases identical to TRBD1. V lost 10 bases, J lost 6 bases, and 9 bases stayed unmatched. The CDR3 consists of 13 residues. The germline V gene has CDR1 MNHEY and CDR2 SMNVEV (reference sequence). CDR3 region: CATSLQGANGYTF. DNA for the CDR3: TGTGCCACCTCCTTACAGGGGGCGAATGGCTACACCTTC.

CDR3 sequence: CASSQYGTPPPLHF. As DNA, the CDR3 is TGTGCCAGCAGTCAATACGGGACGCCTCCTCCCCTCCACTTT. The rearrangement links TRBV28 to TRBJ1-6, with D possibly being TRBD1 (5 bases). This CDR3 region has 14 residues. The V and J ends lost 5 bases and 13 bases respectively, with 18 bases between them. The germline V gene encodes CDR1 MDHEN and CDR2 SYDVKM.

The chain is built from TRBV18 and TRBJ2-3, with 7 nucleotides matching TRBD2. With 2 bases clipped from V and 1 base from J, the junction kept 6 bases outside the gene matches. CDR3 length: 16 amino acids. CDR1 and CDR2 from the germline V gene are KGHSH and LQKENI. This CDR3 is CASSPVRAGGTDTQYF. In DNA, the CDR3 is TGTGCCAGCTCACCAGTACGCGCGGGGGGCACAGATACGCAGTATTTT.

DNA for the CDR3: TGTGCCAGCAGCTTAGGGGGTCCCGGGGAGCTGTTTTTT. Amino acids: CASSLGGPGELFF. The V gene is TRBV11-3, the J gene TRBJ2-2; D remains ambiguous. The V end lost 1 base, the J end lost 6 bases, and 6 bases lay between the germline ends. Germline CDR1 and CDR2: SGHNT and YENEEA. CDR3 length: 13 amino acids.

This rearrangement joins TRBV7-2 to TRBJ1-2; no clear D. This CDR3 spans 13 amino acids. Per the germline V gene, CDR1 is SGHTA and CDR2 is FQGNSA. Trimming cost V 2 bases and J 8 bases, with 12 bases left between them. The CDR3 DNA is TGTGCCAGCAGCTTATCAAAGGTGGGCGGCTACACCTTC. As protein: CASSLSKVGGYTF.

This chain uses TRBV30 with TRBJ2-1; the match to TRBD1 covers 7 bases. Germline V gene data show CDR1 as GTSNPN and CDR2 as SVGIG (reference sequence). The CDR3 spans 13 residues. V dropped 2 bases and J dropped 6; count of bases not matched to a gene: 4. The CDR3 region is CAWSRGQLNEQFF. CDR3 DNA sequence: TGTGCCTGGAGTAGGGGACAGCTCAATGAGCAGTTCTTC.

This sequence joins TRBV19 and TRBJ1-2; D unresolved. The CDR3 is 13 residues long. CDR1 and CDR2 (germline): LNHDA, SQIVND (reference sequence). Trimming removed 5 bases from V and 2 bases from J, with 9 bases in between. CDR3 amino acids: CASSPDGNYGYTF. The CDR3 bases are TGTGCCAGTAGTCCCGACGGGAACTATGGCTACACCTTC.

This clone was seen a handful of times. The chain has TRBV19 and TRBJ2-1; D possibly corresponds to TRBD2 (6 bases). Germline V gene sequence: CDR1 LNHDA, CDR2 SQIVND (reference sequence). This CDR3 contains 14 residues. V was pared by 4 bases and J by 6 bases, with 13 bases between. The CDR3: CASSTPSSVNEQFF. CDR3 bases: TGTGCCAGTAGTACTCCTTCTAGCGTCAATGAGCAGTTCTTC.

The CDR3 protein is CASSLVYPSGRSFYNEQFF. The CDR3 region has the DNA TGCGCCAGCAGCTTGGTTTATCCTAGCGGGAGGTCCTTCTACAATGAGCAGTTCTTC. The chain employs TRBV5-1 and TRBJ2-1; 11 nucleotides match TRBD2. The CDR3 sequence is 19 residues long. Trimming at V came to 0 bases and at J to 3 bases, leaving 11 bases not matched to a gene. Germline CDR1 SGHRS, CDR2 YFSETQ.

The table lists this clone with a count of one. V and J are TRBV5-1 and TRBJ2-7; TRBD1 is a possible D gene (5 bases). V lost 0 bases and J 2 bases, leaving 6 bases between the germline ends. Germline V gene data show CDR1 as SGHRS and CDR2 as YFSETQ. The CDR3 is 13 amino acids. CDR3 residues: CASSLDRTYEQYF. The DNA for the CDR3 is TGCGCCAGCAGCTTGGACAGGACCTACGAGCAGTACTTC. Full variable domain (remainder filled in from reference TRBV5-1 and TRBJ2-7): KAGVTQTPRYLIKTRGQQVTLSCSPISGHRSVSWYQQTPGQGLQFLFEYFSETQRNKGNFPGRFSGRQFSNSRSEMNVSTLELGDSALYLCASSLDRTYEQYFGPGTRLTVT.

The chain links TRBV6-5 to TRBJ1-2, with 9 bases that match TRBD1. V lost 2 bases, J lost 4 bases, and 2 bases stayed unmatched. The germline V gene encodes CDR1 MNHEY and CDR2 SVGAGI. The CDR3 is 14 residues long. CDR3: CASSYQTGGYGYTF. The CDR3, as DNA: TGTGCCAGCAGTTACCAGACAGGGGGCTATGGCTACACCTTC.

CDR3 amino acids: CASSLRLAGVYEQYF. The DNA of the CDR3 is TGTGCCAGCAGTCTTCGTTTAGCGGGAGTCTACGAGCAGTACTTC. V is TRBV27 and J is TRBJ2-7, with 9 bases that match TRBD2. V lost 5 bases, J lost 3 bases, and 8 bases stayed unmatched. Germline-derived CDR1 and CDR2 are MNHEY and SMNVEV (reference sequence). This CDR3 contains 15 residues.

The rearrangement links TRBV5-1 to TRBJ2-5; 7 nucleotides align to TRBD2. V lost 5 bases, J lost 4 bases, and 11 bases stayed unmatched. This CDR3 has 15 amino acids. CDR1 SGHRS and CDR2 YFSETQ come from the germline V gene. The CDR3 DNA sequence: TGCGCCAGCAGAGGTTACAGCGGGAATGGAGAGACCCAGTACTTC. As protein: CASRGYSGNGETQYF.

This clone was detected once. The rearrangement joins TRBV2 to TRBJ2-7; D is unclear. V lost 2 bases and J 2 bases, leaving 10 bases between the germline ends. Germline CDR1 reads SNHLY; CDR2 reads FYNNEI. CDR3 length equals 14 residues. For the CDR3, the DNA is TGTGCCAGCAGTGAATCCGCTCCCGCCTACGAGCAGTACTTC. Translated, it gives CASSESAPAYEQYF.

This chain links TRBV4-2 with TRBJ2-4; 7 positions agree with TRBD2. This CDR3 comprises 17 residues. V trimming: 0 bases; J trimming: 0 bases; junction bases outside the gene matches: 5. Germline loops: CDR1 LGHNA, CDR2 YNFKEQ. CDR3 sequence (DNA): TGTGCCAGCAGCCAAGATCCAGCGGGGATAGCCAAAAACATTCAGTACTTC. Translated: CASSQDPAGIAKNIQYF.

The chain employs TRBV4-1 and TRBJ2-7; 7 bases are a match to TRBD2. The CDR3 runs 16 residues. With V trimmed by 1 base and J by 5 bases, 11 bases remained unmatched. The germline gives CDR1 MGHRA, CDR2 YSYEKL. CDR3 nucleotides: TGCGCCAGCAGCCAAGGCAGTCCAGCGGGGCTCCACGAGCAGTACTTC. It specifies CASSQGSPAGLHEQYF.

The CDR3 reads CASSATSGRADTGELFF. The CDR3 bases are TGTGCCAGCAGCGCCACTAGCGGGAGGGCCGACACCGGGGAGCTGTTTTTT. The chain links TRBV9 to TRBJ2-2; TRBD2 matches 13 bases. The germline V gene encodes CDR1 SGDLS and CDR2 YYNGEE. CDR3 length: 17 amino acids. V lost 3 bases, J lost 3 bases, and 5 bases stayed unmatched.

The chain joins TRBV7-3 to TRBJ2-2; 8 nucleotides match TRBD1. Losses at the gene ends were 2 bases for V and 5 bases for J; bases not matched to a gene: 4. The CDR3 is made up of 15 amino acids. CDR1 SGHTA and CDR2 FQGTGA come from the germline V gene. The CDR3 nucleotides read TGTGCCAGCAGCTTAGGGGACAGGAGGACCGGGGAGCTGTTTTTT. Protein sequence: CASSLGDRRTGELFF.

J is TRBJ1-1 and V is TRBV30, with D possibly being TRBD1 (5 bases). The CDR3 length is 13 residues. In germline, CDR1 is GTSNPN, CDR2 SVGIG (reference sequence). V gave up 1 base and J gave up 2 bases, with 8 bases separating them. This CDR3 is CAWSGQPNTEAFF. The DNA for the CDR3 is TGTGCCTGGAGTGGACAGCCAAACACTGAAGCTTTCTTT.

This chain joins TRBV2 and TRBJ2-7, with D perhaps being TRBD1 or TRBD2 (5 bases each). V shed 0 bases and J shed 7 bases, with 16 bases lying between them. The CDR3 spans 15 residues. Germline lookup yields CDR1 SNHLY and CDR2 FYNNEI. In nucleotides, the CDR3 is TGTGCCAGCAGTGAAGCGCTGGGGGACCGGCGTGAGCAGTACTTC. It is translated as CASSEALGDRREQYF.

This clone came up once. The rearrangement uses TRBV6-5 and TRBJ1-2, with TRBD1 matching 7 bases. Germline V gene sequence: CDR1 MNHEY, CDR2 SVGAGI. Trimming cost V 6 bases and J 5 bases; bases outside gene matches: 12. CDR3 length: 15 residues. The DNA of the CDR3 is TGTGCCAGCAGCCCCGACAGGGTACCCCTATATGGCTACACCTTC. Encoded protein: CASSPDRVPLYGYTF.

This clone came up once. The chain joins TRBV29-1 to TRBJ2-1; a weak D match, TRBD1 (7 bases). The CDR3 is made up of 13 amino acids. The V and J ends lost 4 bases and 8 bases respectively, with 15 bases between them. CDR1 is SQVTM and CDR2 is ANQGSEA in the germline V gene. The CDR3 protein is CSVVRQGDYEQFF. The CDR3 bases are TGCAGCGTTGTGCGGCAGGGGGACTATGAGCAGTTCTTC.

V gene TRBV5-6 combines with J gene TRBJ2-7, with TRBD2 matching 11 bases. V dropped 0 bases and J dropped 1; count of bases not matched to a gene: 9. The CDR3 sequence is 18 residues long. The germline gives CDR1 SGHDT, CDR2 YYEEEE. The DNA for the CDR3 is TGTGCCAGCAGCTTGGTAGCGGGAGGGCCATATGTTTCCTACGAGCAGTACTTC. Protein product: CASSLVAGGPYVSYEQYF.

V is TRBV5-1 and J is TRBJ2-7; possibly TRBD1 for D (6 bases). CDR1 and CDR2 (germline): SGHRS, YFSETQ. Trimming shortened V by 5 bases and J by 3 bases, and 15 bases separated the two germline ends. This CDR3 has 14 residues. CDR3 sequence reads: CASSQEDSDYEQYF. The DNA of the CDR3 is TGCGCCAGCAGTCAGGAGGACAGTGACTACGAGCAGTACTTC. The whole variable domain, remainder taken from reference TRBV5-1 and TRBJ2-7, is KAGVTQTPRYLIKTRGQQVTLSCSPISGHRSVSWYQQTPGQGLQFLFEYFSETQRNKGNFPGRFSGRQFSNSRSEMNVSTLELGDSALYLCASSQEDSDYEQYFGPGTRLTVT.

This sequence joins TRBV30 and TRBJ2-1, with a possible D match to TRBD1 (5 bases). In germline, CDR1 is GTSNPN, CDR2 SVGIG (reference sequence). Trimming shortened V by 5 bases and J by 8 bases, and 19 bases separated the two germline ends. The CDR3 is made up of 14 amino acids. DNA of the CDR3: TGTGCCTGGGACTCTGGGGCAGGCCCAGATGAGCAGTTCTTC. The encoded protein is CAWDSGAGPDEQFF. The whole variable domain, remainder taken from reference TRBV30 and TRBJ2-1, is SQTIHQWPATLVQPVGSPLSLECTVEGTSNPNLYWYRQAAGRGLQLLFYSVGIGQISSEVPQNLSASRPQDRQFILSSKKLLLSDSGFYLCAWDSGAGPDEQFFGPGTRLTVL.

The chain joins TRBV11-2 to TRBJ1-4; 10 bases match TRBD1. V shed 5 bases and J 8 bases; nucleotides not matched to a gene: 8. This CDR3 has 15 amino acids. From germline, CDR1 is SGHAT and CDR2 FQNNGV. CDR3 protein: CASSQTGGAREKLFF. DNA for the CDR3: TGTGCCAGCAGCCAGACAGGGGGCGCCCGGGAAAAACTGTTTTTT.